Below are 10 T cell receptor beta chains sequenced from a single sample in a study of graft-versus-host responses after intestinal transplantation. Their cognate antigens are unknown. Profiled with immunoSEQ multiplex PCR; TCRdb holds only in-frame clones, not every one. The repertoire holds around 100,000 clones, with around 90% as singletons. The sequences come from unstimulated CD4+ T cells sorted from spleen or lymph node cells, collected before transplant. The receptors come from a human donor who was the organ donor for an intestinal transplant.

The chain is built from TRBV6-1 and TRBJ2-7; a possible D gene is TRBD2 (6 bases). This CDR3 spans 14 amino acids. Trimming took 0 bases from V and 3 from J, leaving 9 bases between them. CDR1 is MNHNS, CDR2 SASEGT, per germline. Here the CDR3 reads CASSEAPSDYEQYF. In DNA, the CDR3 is TGTGCCAGCAGTGAAGCGCCTAGCGACTACGAGCAGTACTTC.

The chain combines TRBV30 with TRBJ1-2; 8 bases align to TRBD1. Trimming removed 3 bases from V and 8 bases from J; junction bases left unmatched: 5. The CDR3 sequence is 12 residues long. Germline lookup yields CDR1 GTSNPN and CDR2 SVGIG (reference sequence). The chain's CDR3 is CAWRGTGGGYTF. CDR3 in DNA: TGTGCCTGGAGGGGGACAGGCGGGGGCTACACCTTC. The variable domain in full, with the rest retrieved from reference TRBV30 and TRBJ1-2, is SQTIHQWPATLVQPVGSPLSLECTVEGTSNPNLYWYRQAAGRGLQLLFYSVGIGQISSEVPQNLSASRPQDRQFILSSKKLLLSDSGFYLCAWRGTGGGYTFGSGTRLTVV.

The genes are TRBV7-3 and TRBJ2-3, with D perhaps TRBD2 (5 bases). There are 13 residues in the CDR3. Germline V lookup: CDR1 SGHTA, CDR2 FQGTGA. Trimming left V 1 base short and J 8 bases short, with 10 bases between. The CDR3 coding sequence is TGTGCCAGCAGCTTAAGAAGTGAGGGTACGCAGTATTTT. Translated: CASSLRSEGTQYF.

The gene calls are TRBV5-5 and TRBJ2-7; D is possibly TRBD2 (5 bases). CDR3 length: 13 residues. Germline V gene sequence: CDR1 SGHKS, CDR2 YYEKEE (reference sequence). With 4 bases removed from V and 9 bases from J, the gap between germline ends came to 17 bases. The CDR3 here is CASSPSDLLGQYF. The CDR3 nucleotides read TGTGCCAGCAGCCCCTCAGATCTACTAGGGCAGTACTTC.

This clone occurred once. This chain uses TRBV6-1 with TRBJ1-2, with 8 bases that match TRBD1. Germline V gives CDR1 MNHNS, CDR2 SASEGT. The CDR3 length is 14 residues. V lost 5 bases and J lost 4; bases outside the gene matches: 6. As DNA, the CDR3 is TGTGCCAGCAGTTATTCGGGACAGGTCTATGGCTACACCTTC. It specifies CASSYSGQVYGYTF.

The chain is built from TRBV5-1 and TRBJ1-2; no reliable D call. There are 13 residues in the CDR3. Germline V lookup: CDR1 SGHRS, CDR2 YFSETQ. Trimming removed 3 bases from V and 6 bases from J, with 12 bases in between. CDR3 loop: CASSSDVENGYTF. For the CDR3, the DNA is TGCGCCAGCAGCTCTGACGTGGAAAATGGCTACACCTTC. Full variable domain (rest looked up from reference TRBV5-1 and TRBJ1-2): KAGVTQTPRYLIKTRGQQVTLSCSPISGHRSVSWYQQTPGQGLQFLFEYFSETQRNKGNFPGRFSGRQFSNSRSEMNVSTLELGDSALYLCASSSDVENGYTFGSGTRLTVV.

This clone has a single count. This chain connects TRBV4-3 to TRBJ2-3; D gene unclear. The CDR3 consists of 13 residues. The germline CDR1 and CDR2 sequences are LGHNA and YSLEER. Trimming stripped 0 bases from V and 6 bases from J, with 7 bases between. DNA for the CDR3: TGCGCCAGCAGCCAAGAAAGGGCCGATACGCAGTATTTT. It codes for CASSQERADTQYF.

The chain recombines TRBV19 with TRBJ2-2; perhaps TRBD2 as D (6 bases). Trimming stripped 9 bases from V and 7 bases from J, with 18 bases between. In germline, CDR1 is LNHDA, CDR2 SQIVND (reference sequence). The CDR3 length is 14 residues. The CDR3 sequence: CASQSQAGHGELFF. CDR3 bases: TGTGCCAGCCAGTCCCAGGCGGGGCACGGGGAGCTGTTTTTT.

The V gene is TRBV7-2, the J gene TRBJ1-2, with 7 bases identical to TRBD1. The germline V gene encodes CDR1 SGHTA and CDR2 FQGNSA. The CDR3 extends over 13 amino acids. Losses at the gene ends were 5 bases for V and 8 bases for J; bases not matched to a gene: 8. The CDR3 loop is CASSADRSGGYTF. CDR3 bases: TGTGCCAGCAGCGCGGACAGGTCAGGCGGCTACACCTTC.

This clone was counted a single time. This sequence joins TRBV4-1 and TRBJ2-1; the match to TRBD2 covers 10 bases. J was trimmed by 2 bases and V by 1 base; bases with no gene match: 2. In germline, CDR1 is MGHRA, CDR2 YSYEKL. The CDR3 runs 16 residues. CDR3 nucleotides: TGCGCCAGCAGCCAAGGGAGCGGGAGGGCCTACAATGAGCAGTTCTTC. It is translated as CASSQGSGRAYNEQFF.